The next 22 T cell receptor beta chains were all read from a single sample in a study of blood T cell repertoires in COVID-19. Assay: immunoSEQ multiplex PCR; the TCRdb copy retains only in-frame clones and omits some. The sample lists some 200,000 clones, roughly 84% occurring once. Sequences were obtained from peripheral blood. Receptor source: a woman aged 55-75 years who had recovered from COVID-19.

The J gene is TRBJ2-3, the V gene TRBV6-6; the D is unclear. This CDR3 contains 12 residues. CDR1 and CDR2 (germline): MNHNY, SVGAGI (reference sequence). V was pared by 8 bases and J by 3 bases, with 9 bases between. In DNA form, the CDR3 reads TGTGCCAGCCGGGTGGGTACAGATACGCAGTATTTT. Translated, it gives CASRVGTDTQYF.

Written as DNA, the CDR3 is TGTGCCAGCAGTGAAGCTCAGTTTGGGACAGTCGTCTTAGGTGGTTCACCCCTCCACTTT. This translates into CASSEAQFGTVVLGGSPLHF. The V call is TRBV2, the J call TRBJ1-6; 7 bases line up with TRBD1. V lost 0 bases, J lost 9 bases, and 20 bases stayed unmatched. This CDR3 region has 20 residues. Germline-derived CDR1 and CDR2 are SNHLY and FYNNEI.

The chain is built from TRBV2 and TRBJ2-3; 7 positions match TRBD1. CDR1 is SNHLY and CDR2 is FYNNEI in the germline V gene. Losses at the gene ends were 6 bases for V and 2 bases for J; bases not matched to a gene: 2. The CDR3 is 13 amino acids. CDR3 region: CASSDRDTDTQYF. The CDR3 DNA is TGTGCCAGCAGCGACAGGGACACAGATACGCAGTATTTT.

This clone was seen once. The V and J genes are TRBV2 and TRBJ2-3; D remains ambiguous. V was cut by 5 bases and J by 4 bases, with 4 bases left in between. Per the germline V gene, CDR1 is SNHLY and CDR2 is FYNNEI. CDR3 length: 11 amino acids. For the CDR3, the DNA is TGTGCCAGCAGTCAGGCAGATACGCAGTATTTT. It encodes CASSQADTQYF.

This clone has only one observation. The chain is built from TRBV4-2 and TRBJ1-6; perhaps TRBD1 as D (6 bases). The CDR3 spans 18 residues. Deletions cut 4 bases from V and 0 bases from J, with 16 bases between. Germline V gene sequence: CDR1 LGHNA, CDR2 YNFKEQ. CDR3 sequence reads: CASSPQTGPFSYNSPLHF. The CDR3 bases are TGTGCCAGCAGCCCACAGACAGGCCCGTTCTCCTATAATTCACCCCTCCACTTT.

This rearrangement joins TRBV19 to TRBJ1-5; TRBD1 agrees at 7 bases. This CDR3 contains 15 residues. Germline V CDR1 and CDR2: LNHDA, SQIVND (reference sequence). V lost 5 bases to trimming and J lost 4 bases; unmatched junction nucleotides: 8. This CDR3 reads CASSYRGTANQPQHF. The CDR3 DNA is TGTGCCAGTAGTTATAGGGGGACAGCGAATCAGCCCCAGCATTTT.

In this sample, this clone turned up once. The chain recombines TRBV7-2 with TRBJ1-3; 8 bases match TRBD1. The J segment lost 4 bases and the V segment lost 5 bases, leaving 10 bases of the junction unmatched. CDR3 length equals 16 residues. The germline V gene has CDR1 SGHTA and CDR2 FQGNSA. The CDR3 DNA reads TGTGCCAGCAGCGCAGAGCAGGGGGCGCAAGGAAACACCATATATTTT. It translates to CASSAEQGAQGNTIYF.

The chain employs TRBV7-3 and TRBJ2-7; maybe TRBD2 (5 bases). V was trimmed by 2 bases and J by 7 bases, leaving 21 bases between them. Germline V gives CDR1 SGHTA, CDR2 FQGTGA. This CDR3 region has 16 residues. The CDR3 loop reads CASSLYPRTEGFEQYF. The CDR3 DNA reads TGTGCCAGCAGCTTATATCCCCGCACCGAGGGATTTGAGCAGTACTTC.

J is TRBJ2-5 and V is TRBV6-6; 9 bases are shared with TRBD2. The CDR3 covers 16 residues. From germline, CDR1 is MNHNY and CDR2 SVGAGI (reference sequence). V gave up 6 bases and J gave up 2 bases; unmatched junction bases: 10. In nucleotides, the CDR3 is TGTGCCAGCAGCCCGGGCGCTAGCGGGGCTCAAGAGACCCAGTACTTC. Translation gives CASSPGASGAQETQYF.

On this clone: Other DNA sequences in the same sample also yield this CDR3. J is TRBJ1-2 and V is TRBV12-3 or TRBV12-4; 9 bases agree with TRBD1. V lost 5 bases to trimming and J lost 5 bases; unmatched junction nucleotides: 3. This CDR3 comprises 13 residues. The CDR3: CASSPGQGYGYTF. DNA of the CDR3: TGTGCCAGCAGTCCGGGACAGGGATATGGCTACACCTTC.

The rearrangement links TRBV6-5 to TRBJ1-2, with 9 bases that match TRBD1. The CDR3 length is 14 residues. Germline-derived CDR1 and CDR2 are MNHEY and SVGAGI. The trim removed 4 bases at V and 6 bases at J, leaving 6 bases unmatched. The CDR3 spells CASSSWTGVDGYTF. The CDR3 DNA follows: TGTGCCAGCAGTTCATGGACAGGGGTGGATGGCTACACCTTC.

V is TRBV6-5 and J is TRBJ2-3, with 11 bases identical to TRBD2. The CDR3 spans 16 residues. The trim removed 0 bases at V and 8 bases at J, leaving 7 bases unmatched. Germline-derived CDR1 and CDR2 are MNHEY and SVGAGI. As DNA, the CDR3 is TGTGCCAGCAGTTACTCCGCTAGCGGGGGGCCTGGTACGCAGTATTTT. This codes for CASSYSASGGPGTQYF.

V gene TRBV2 combines with J gene TRBJ2-5, with 11 bases that match TRBD2. This CDR3 spans 14 amino acids. Unmatched junction bases numbered 2, after V lost 6 bases and J lost 2 bases. Germline-derived CDR1 and CDR2 are SNHLY and FYNNEI. This chain's CDR3 is CASRPSGGQETQYF. The CDR3 nucleotides read TGTGCCAGCAGGCCTAGCGGGGGGCAAGAGACCCAGTACTTC.

The chain joins TRBV21-1 to TRBJ2-2; TRBD1, the D gene given by the table, was not confirmed from the DNA. TRBV21-1 is marked as a pseudogene. The CDR3 length is 17 residues. For the CDR3, the DNA is TGTGCCAGCAGCTCCAGCCTGGACAGGGCGGGCACCGGGGAGCTGTTTTTT. Amino acid sequence: CASSSSLDRAGTGELFF.

The gene calls are TRBV2 and TRBJ2-5; D might be TRBD2 (6 bases). The germline V gene has CDR1 SNHLY and CDR2 FYNNEI. V lost 8 bases and J 5 bases, leaving 12 bases between the germline ends. The CDR3 covers 12 residues. In DNA form, the CDR3 reads TGTGCCAGCGGGGGGACCGGGGAGACCCAGTACTTC. Translated: CASGGTGETQYF.

This chain joins TRBV3-1 (or the pseudogene TRBV3-2) and TRBJ1-2; 7 bases line up with TRBD1. V was pared by 0 bases and J by 4 bases, with 14 bases of the junction left unmatched. The CDR3 sequence is 18 residues long. Germline assignment: CDR1 LGHDT and CDR2 YNNKEL (reference sequence). CDR3 in DNA: TGTGCCAGCAGCCAAGATCTTGGACAGGAAACTTTTGTCTATGGCTACACCTTC. Its translation: CASSQDLGQETFVYGYTF.

V and J are TRBV27 and TRBJ1-6, with 8 bases lining up with TRBD1. The CDR3 runs to 14 residues. The V and J ends lost 4 bases and 7 bases, in that order; junction bases with no gene match: 3. The V gene's germline CDR1 is MNHEY and CDR2 SMNVEV (reference sequence). This CDR3 is CASSWGQENSPLHF. In DNA, the CDR3 is TGTGCCAGCAGTTGGGGACAGGAAAATTCACCCCTCCACTTT.

The chain has TRBV3-1 (or the pseudogene TRBV3-2) and TRBJ1-1, with TRBD1 matching 8 bases. This CDR3 has 14 amino acids. The germline gives CDR1 LGHDT, CDR2 YNNKEL (reference sequence). After removal of 5 bases from V and 0 bases from J, the junction contained 2 bases not matched to a gene. DNA of the CDR3: TGTGCCAGCAGCAGGACAGGGTTGAACACTGAAGCTTTCTTT. Protein sequence: CASSRTGLNTEAFF.

This chain uses TRBV27 with TRBJ1-2, with D possibly TRBD1 on 6 matching bases. Trimming left V 6 bases short and J 8 bases short, with 19 bases between. Germline V gene data show CDR1 as MNHEY and CDR2 as SMNVEV (reference sequence). The CDR3 covers 14 residues. The CDR3 loop is CASSPEWGGGGYTF. In DNA form, the CDR3 reads TGTGCCAGCAGCCCCGAATGGGGGGGCGGAGGCTACACCTTC.

CDR3 protein: CASSHRDGEQFF. CDR3 bases: TGTGCCAGCAGTCACAGGGACGGTGAGCAGTTCTTC. V and J are TRBV28 and TRBJ2-1, with a weak D call TRBD1 (6 bases). V was pared by 5 bases and J by 9 bases, with 11 bases between. CDR3 length equals 12 residues. Germline assignment: CDR1 MDHEN and CDR2 SYDVKM. Using reference TRBV28 and TRBJ2-1 for the parts outside the CDR3, the full variable domain is DVKVTQSSRYLVKRTGEKVFLECVQDMDHENMFWYRQDPGLGLRLIYFSYDVKMKEKGDIPEGYSVSREKKERFSLILESASTNQTSMYLCASSHRDGEQFFGPGTRLTVL.

The chain employs TRBV7-9 and TRBJ1-2, with D possibly TRBD1 on 5 matching bases. This CDR3 has 14 residues. Trimming removed 0 bases at V and 4 bases at J, with 9 bases between. Germline V gives CDR1 SEHNR, CDR2 FQNEAQ (reference sequence). The CDR3 sequence is CASSLASQGYGYTF. CDR3 sequence (DNA): TGTGCCAGCAGCTTAGCGTCCCAGGGCTATGGCTACACCTTC.

This rearrangement joins TRBV4-2 to TRBJ2-5; 7 nucleotides align to TRBD2. The CDR3 contains 14 residues. Looked up from germline, CDR1 is LGHNA and CDR2 is YNFKEQ. Germline trimming cut 1 base from V and 2 bases from J; bases unmatched to any gene: 1. The CDR3 nucleotides are TGTGCCAGCAGCCAAGTGGGGGGGCAAGAGACCCAGTACTTC. This encodes CASSQVGGQETQYF.